This is a list of T cell receptor beta chains from one sample in a study of CD8 T cells in Susac syndrome. Using its own MiXCR run on the immunoSEQ multiplex PCR reads, TCRdb lists one record per CDR3 protein. Seen here are 200,000 to 250,000 distinct CDR3 sequences, about 95% observed once, and the top ten hold roughly 0.1%. Sample: CD4+ T cells from PBMCs. These receptors were obtained from a human donor with multiple sclerosis. The CDR3 runs from the conserved cysteine through the conserved F or W. Each record gives: CDR3 DNA, CDR3 protein, V gene, clone size, J gene, D gene. D genes are given only for firm matches. The size of a clone is reported for some rows only, either as once, few or many, or as a class for expanded clones.

TGCAGTGCTAGTAAATTAGCGGACAATGAGCAGTTCTTC | CSASKLADNEQFF | TRBV20-1 | once | TRBJ2-1 | .
TGTGCTAGTGGTACTCGTCCCCGAAGCCAAGAGACCCAGTACTTC | CASGTRPRSQETQYF | TRBV12-5 | . | TRBJ2-5 | .
TGTGCCAGCAGTACCCCCACGGGGGGGAATGGGCGGTACGGTGAAGCTTTCTTT | CASSTPTGGNGRYGEAFF | TRBV27 | . | TRBJ1-1 | .
TGCAGTGCTACGGGGAACTATGGCTACACCTTC | CSATGNYGYTF | TRBV20-1 | . | TRBJ1-2 | .
TGTGCCAGCAGTGGAGGGGGAAACAACAATGAGCAGTTCTTC | CASSGGGNNNEQFF | TRBV25-1 | . | TRBJ2-1 | .
TGTGCCAGCAGCTTAGGCGGGGGGTTTTCACCCCTCCACTTT | CASSLGGGFSPLHF | TRBV13 | . | TRBJ1-6 | .
TGCGCCAGCAGCACCGGGACAGTGGACTACAATGAGCAGTTCTTC | CASSTGTVDYNEQFF | TRBV5-1 | . | TRBJ2-1 | TRBD1
TGCAGCGTTCGTGGGTCAGCCGATCAGCCCCAGCATTTT | CSVRGSADQPQHF | TRBV29-1 | . | TRBJ1-5 | .
TGTGCCAGCAGCTTAGCCGGTGGGGCGATTGAAGCTTTCTTT | CASSLAGGAIEAFF | TRBV11-1 | once | TRBJ1-1 | .
TGTGCCAGCAGTTTACTTAGCGGGAGAGGTTTTTCGGATACGCAGTATTTT | CASSLLSGRGFSDTQYF | TRBV27 | once | TRBJ2-3 | TRBD2
TGTGCCAGCAGTTTATTTGGAAACACCATATATTTT | CASSLFGNTIYF | TRBV12-3/TRBV12-4 | . | TRBJ1-3 | .
TGTGCCAGTAGTATTCAAAGTGAAGCTTTCTTT | CASSIQSEAFF | TRBV19 | . | TRBJ1-1 | .
TGTGCCAGCAGCCAAGATCTTATCCGGGCAGATACGCAGTATTTT | CASSQDLIRADTQYF | TRBV14 | . | TRBJ2-3 | .
TGTGCCAGCAGCTTAGCTTCGGCAGGTACCCAAGAGACCCAGTACTTC | CASSLASAGTQETQYF | TRBV7-6 | . | TRBJ2-5 | .
TGTGCCAGCAGGACCCAAGAGACCCAGTACTTC | CASRTQETQYF | TRBV2 | . | TRBJ2-5 | .
TGTGCCTGGACAGGAATCACAGATACGCAGTATTTT | CAWTGITDTQYF | TRBV30 | . | TRBJ2-3 | .
TGTGCCACCAGCCCGAGGGTGAATGAGCAGTTCTTC | CATSPRVNEQFF | TRBV15 | . | TRBJ2-1 | .
TGTGCCAGCAGCTTTCGACTAGGCTTGCAGTTCTTC | CASSFRLGLQFF | TRBV7-9 | . | TRBJ2-1 | .
TGCAGCGTAAACATGGGGGGAAACACTGAAGCTTTCTTT | CSVNMGGNTEAFF | TRBV29-1 | . | TRBJ1-1 | .
TGCAGGGCACTAGCGGGGGTCAATGAGCAGTTCTTC | CRALAGVNEQFF | TRBV20-1 | . | TRBJ2-1 | TRBD2
TGTGCCAGCAGCCTGCGACAGGGTTCCGTCGATGAGCAGTTCTTC | CASSLRQGSVDEQFF | TRBV7-3 | . | TRBJ2-1 | TRBD1
TGTGCCAGCAGCGTGAAGGACGTAACCCCGGGAGCTTTCTTT | CASSVKDVTPGAFF | TRBV9 | . | TRBJ1-1 | .
TGCGCCAGCAGTCAATCGGGACTAGCGGGGGGATTCCTACAAGAGACCCAGTACTTC | CASSQSGLAGGFLQETQYF | TRBV23-1 | . | TRBJ2-5 | TRBD2
TGCAGTGCTAGAGAGGGGGGACAAGAGCAGTTCTTC | CSAREGGQEQFF | TRBV20-1 | . | TRBJ2-1 | .
TGCAGTGCTGGCGGGAGGGCCTACGAGCAGTACTTC | CSAGGRAYEQYF | TRBV20-1 | few | TRBJ2-7 | TRBD2
TGTGCCACCAGCAGAGTGCCCGGGGGCACTGAAGCTTTCTTT | CATSRVPGGTEAFF | TRBV15 | . | TRBJ1-1 | .
TGTGCCAGCGCGGGGGATGCGGAGACCCAGTACTTC | CASAGDAETQYF | TRBV2 | . | TRBJ2-5 | TRBD2
TGTGCCTGGCGGAATTCAGGAGGGGCCTACGAGCAGTACTTC | CAWRNSGGAYEQYF | TRBV30 | once | TRBJ2-7 | .
TGTGCCAGCTCCCCCGGACTGTACAATGAGCAGTTCTTC | CASSPGLYNEQFF | TRBV18 | . | TRBJ2-1 | .
TGTGCCAGCAGCGCCAGGGGGCGAGAGACCCAGTACTTC | CASSARGRETQYF | TRBV7-6 | . | TRBJ2-5 | TRBD1
TGCAGCGCCCGATTCATTGATCAGCCCCAGCATTTT | CSARFIDQPQHF | TRBV29-1 | . | TRBJ1-5 | .
TGTGCCTGGAGTGTACCGGGACATGGGACGAACGAGCAGTACTTC | CAWSVPGHGTNEQYF | TRBV30 | once | TRBJ2-7 | .
TGTGCCAGCAGTGTCGGTCAGGGAAACACTGAAGCTTTCTTT | CASSVGQGNTEAFF | TRBV9 | few | TRBJ1-1 | .